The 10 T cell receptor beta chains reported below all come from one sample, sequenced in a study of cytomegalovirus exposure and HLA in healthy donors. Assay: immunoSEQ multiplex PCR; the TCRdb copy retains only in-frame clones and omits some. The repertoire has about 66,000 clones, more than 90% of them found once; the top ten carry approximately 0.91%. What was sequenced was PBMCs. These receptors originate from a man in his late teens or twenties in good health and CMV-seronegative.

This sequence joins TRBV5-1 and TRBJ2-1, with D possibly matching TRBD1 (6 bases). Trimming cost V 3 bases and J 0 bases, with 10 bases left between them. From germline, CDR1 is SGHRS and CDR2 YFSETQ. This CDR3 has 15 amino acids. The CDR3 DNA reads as TGCGCCAGCAGCTACTCCAGGGGCTCCTACAATGAGCAGTTCTTC. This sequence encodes CASSYSRGSYNEQFF.

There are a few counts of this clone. The CDR3 loop reads CASSVSGRATDTQYF. The DNA for the CDR3 is TGTGCCAGCAGTGTTAGCGGGAGGGCCACAGATACGCAGTATTTT. The chain is built from TRBV28 and TRBJ2-3, with 11 bases identical to TRBD2. The J segment lost 2 bases and the V segment lost 5 bases, leaving 3 bases of the junction unmatched. The CDR3 is 15 residues long. CDR1 is MDHEN and CDR2 is SYDVKM in the germline V gene.

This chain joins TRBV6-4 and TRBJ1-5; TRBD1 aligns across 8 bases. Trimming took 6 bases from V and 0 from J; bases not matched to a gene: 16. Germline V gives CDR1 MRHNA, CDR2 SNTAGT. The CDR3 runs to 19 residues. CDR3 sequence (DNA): TGTGCCAGCAGCAACTATAGGACAGGGAGGGCTTATAGCAATCAGCCCCAGCATTTT. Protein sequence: CASSNYRTGRAYSNQPQHF.

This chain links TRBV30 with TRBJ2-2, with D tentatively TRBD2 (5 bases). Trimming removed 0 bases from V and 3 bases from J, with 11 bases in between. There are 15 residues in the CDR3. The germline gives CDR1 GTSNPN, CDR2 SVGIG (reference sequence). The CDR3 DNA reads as TGTGCCTGGAGTGTCCCTGCGAGGGACACCGGGGAGCTGTTTTTT. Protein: CAWSVPARDTGELFF.

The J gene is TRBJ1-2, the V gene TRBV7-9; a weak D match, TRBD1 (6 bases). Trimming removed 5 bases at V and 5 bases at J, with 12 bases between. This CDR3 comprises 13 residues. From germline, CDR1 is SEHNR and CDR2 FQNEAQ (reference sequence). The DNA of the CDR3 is TGTGCCAGCAGCCCGGGGGGGCTTTATGGCTACACCTTC. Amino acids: CASSPGGLYGYTF.

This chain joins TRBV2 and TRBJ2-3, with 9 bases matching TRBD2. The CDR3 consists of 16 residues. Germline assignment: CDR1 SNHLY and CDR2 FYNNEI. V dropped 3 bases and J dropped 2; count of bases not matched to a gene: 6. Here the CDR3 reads CASSEPASGDTDTQYF. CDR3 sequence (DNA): TGTGCCAGCAGTGAGCCGGCTAGCGGGGACACAGATACGCAGTATTTT. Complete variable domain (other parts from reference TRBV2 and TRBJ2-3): EPEVTQTPSHQVTQMGQEVILRCVPISNHLYFYWYRQILGQKVEFLVSFYNNEISEKSEIFDDQFSVERPDGSNFTLKIRSTKLEDSAMYFCASSEPASGDTDTQYFGPGTRLTVL.

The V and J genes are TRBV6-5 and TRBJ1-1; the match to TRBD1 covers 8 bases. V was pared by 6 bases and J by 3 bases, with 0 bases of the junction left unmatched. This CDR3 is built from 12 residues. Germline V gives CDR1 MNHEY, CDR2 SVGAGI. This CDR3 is CASRQGDTEAFF. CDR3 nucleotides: TGTGCCAGCAGACAGGGGGACACTGAAGCTTTCTTT.

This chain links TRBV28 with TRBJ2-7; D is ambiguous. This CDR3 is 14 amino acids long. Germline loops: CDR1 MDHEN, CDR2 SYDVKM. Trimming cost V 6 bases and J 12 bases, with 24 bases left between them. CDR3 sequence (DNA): TGTGCCAGCAGCTCCGGGTCCTCAAAACTATATTCGTACTTC. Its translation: CASSSGSSKLYSYF.

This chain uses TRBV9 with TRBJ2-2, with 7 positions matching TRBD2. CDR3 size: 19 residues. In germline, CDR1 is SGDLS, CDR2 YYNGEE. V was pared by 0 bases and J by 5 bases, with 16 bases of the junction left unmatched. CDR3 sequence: CASSVGFLVAGDYTGELFF. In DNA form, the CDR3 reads TGTGCCAGCAGCGTAGGGTTTCTTGTGGCGGGAGATTATACCGGGGAGCTGTTTTTT.

CDR3: CASSPRQGSVPYEQYF. In nucleotides, the CDR3 is TGTGCCAGCAGCCCCCGCCAGGGGAGTGTCCCCTACGAGCAGTACTTC. J is TRBJ2-7 and V is TRBV7-2; tentatively, D is TRBD1 (6 bases). Trimming removed 5 bases from V and 2 bases from J, with 19 bases in between. Germline CDR1 and CDR2: SGHTA and FQGNSA. The CDR3 runs 16 residues.